The following is a T cell receptor beta chain sequence with its context. The CDR3 runs 19 residues. V was clipped by 1 base and J by 2 bases, with 19 bases between them. The V gene's germline CDR1 is SGHNT and CDR2 YYREEE (reference sequence). PBMCs numbering at least 7 million were isolated per sample. This sample was included in a study of blood T cells in healthy people across ages. Study summary: Per two T cells, template switching captured roughly one barcoded beta molecule.

A second PCR of roughly 7 to 11 cycles used a sample-barcoded 5' primer and a J-beta primer mix. TCRdb analysed the 5' RACE reads with MiXCR anew, one entry per CDR3 protein. This sample yields about 730,000 distinct CDR3 sequences, of which approximately 43% are seen a single time; more than 20% belongs to the top ten. The sequencing input was blood. The chain joins TRBV5-4 to TRBJ2-6; no clear D. The sequence was obtained from a woman between 55 and 75 years old in good health. The CDR3 nucleotides read TGTGCCAGCAGCTTGAGGGAAGCGTGGCACTTACCTGGGGCCAACGTCCTGACTTTC. Translation gives CASSLREAWHLPGANVLTF.